What follows are 8 T cell receptor beta chains derived from one specimen sequenced in a study of T cells in localized non-small cell lung cancer. The assay was immunoSEQ multiplex PCR, and TCRdb's table has in-frame clones only and misses some. The sample contains just under 6,000 clones, roughly 25% of which appear only once. The sample consisted of lung tumor tissue, taken before any cancer treatment. The receptors derive from a female donor older than 55 with stage I lung adenocarcinoma.

This clone was picked up a small number of times. This chain links TRBV9 with TRBJ1-1; unclear D gene. CDR3 length: 13 amino acids. V gave up 3 bases and J gave up 8 bases, with 14 bases separating them. Germline CDR1 is SGDLS and CDR2 is YYNGEE. The DNA of the CDR3 is TGTGCCAGCAGCGCCACAAGGTCTGGGGAAGCTTTCTTT. It is translated as CASSATRSGEAFF.

V usage is TRBV9 and J usage is TRBJ2-7; a weak D match, TRBD1 (6 bases). CDR1 and CDR2 from the germline V gene are SGDLS and YYNGEE. The CDR3 has 15 residues. V lost 3 bases and J 4 bases, leaving 17 bases between the germline ends. The CDR3 reads CASSARQVWGYEQYF. The CDR3 DNA reads as TGTGCCAGCAGCGCCCGACAGGTCTGGGGGTACGAGCAGTACTTC.

The V gene is TRBV18, the J gene TRBJ2-5; D call uncertain. The ends were cut back, 3 bases at V and 2 bases at J, with 10 bases in the middle. The CDR3 is 14 amino acids. Germline assignment: CDR1 KGHSH and CDR2 LQKENI. The CDR3 DNA reads as TGTGCCAGCTCACCCCCAACAGTACAAGAGACCCAGTACTTC. This encodes CASSPPTVQETQYF. Full variable domain (outside the CDR3, taken from reference TRBV18 and TRBJ2-5): NAGVMQNPRHLVRRRGQEARLRCSPMKGHSHVYWYRQLPEEGLKFMVYLQKENIIDESGMPKERFSAEFPKEGPSILRIQQVVRGDSAAYFCASSPPTVQETQYFGPGTRLLVL.

The chain links TRBV6-8 to TRBJ2-1; maybe TRBD1 (5 bases). The CDR3 loop spans 14 amino acids. V gave up 5 bases and J gave up 4 bases, with 12 bases separating them. Germline lookup yields CDR1 MNHGY and CDR2 SAAAGT. The CDR3 region is CASSPQGGYNEQFF. CDR3 DNA sequence: TGTGCCAGCAGTCCCCAGGGTGGATACAATGAGCAGTTCTTC.

The table lists this clone with a few counts. Here the CDR3 DNA reads TGTGCCAGCAGATCACCCCACTCTGGAAACACCATATATTTT. It specifies CASRSPHSGNTIYF. The V gene is TRBV28, the J gene TRBJ1-3; no definite D call. Germline lookup yields CDR1 MDHEN and CDR2 SYDVKM. The CDR3 is 14 residues long. V lost 6 bases and J lost 0, with 9 bases in between.

The table lists this clone with a few counts. This chain connects TRBV9 to TRBJ2-7; 9 bases fit TRBD1. With 8 bases clipped from V and 2 bases from J, the junction kept 11 bases outside the gene matches. Germline V CDR1 and CDR2: SGDLS, YYNGEE. The CDR3 is 15 amino acids. For the CDR3, the DNA is TGTGCCAGTACAAGTGGCGGGACAGGGCCCTACGAGCAGTACTTC. Amino acid sequence: CASTSGGTGPYEQYF.

This clone showed up just a few times. J is TRBJ1-3 and V is TRBV25-1, with D perhaps matching TRBD1 (5 bases). Germline assignment: CDR1 MGHDK and CDR2 SYGVNS. V lost 6 bases, J lost 4 bases, and 16 bases lay in between. This CDR3 has 15 amino acids. The CDR3 region is CASRDSLEEGNTIYF. CDR3 nucleotide sequence: TGTGCCAGCAGAGACAGCCTAGAGGAAGGAAACACCATATATTTT.

This clone is medium-sized. In nucleotides, the CDR3 is TGTGCCAGCAGCTTAGTGGCCGGGGGCACTGAAGCTTTCTTT. Protein product: CASSLVAGGTEAFF. The chain joins TRBV11-3 to TRBJ1-1, with a weak D call TRBD1 (5 bases). Germline loops: CDR1 SGHNT, CDR2 YENEEA. This CDR3 region has 14 residues. V lost 1 base and J 4 bases, leaving 10 bases between the germline ends.